These 10 T cell receptor beta chains were all obtained from the same sample, sequenced in a study of blood T cells in healthy people across ages. For the second PCR, which ran for about 6 to 11 cycles, a sample-barcoded 5' primer and a J-beta primer mix were used. Via MiXCR, TCRdb re-called the 5' RACE reads, giving one row per CDR3 protein. The data contain 630,000 or so distinct CDR3 sequences, roughly 30% of them singletons. The sequenced sample was blood. The receptor source for this set is a woman aged 80 or over in good health.

At least ten counts were recorded for this clonotype. This sequence joins TRBV5-1 and TRBJ2-1; no firm D call. V lost 1 base, J lost 2 bases, and 7 bases lay in between. This CDR3 comprises 14 residues. Germline V CDR1 and CDR2: SGHRS, YFSETQ. The CDR3 region has the DNA TGCGCCAGCAGCTTGAATCAAGCCTACAATGAGCAGTTCTTC. It codes for CASSLNQAYNEQFF.

V gene TRBV5-1 combines with J gene TRBJ2-5, with 15 bases identical to TRBD2. Germline loops: CDR1 SGHRS, CDR2 YFSETQ. CDR3 length equals 16 residues. V shed 4 bases and J 7 bases; nucleotides not matched to a gene: 8. In nucleotides, the CDR3 is TGCGCCAGCAGCCCTGGACTAGCGGGGGGGGAACGGACCCAGTACTTC. Residues: CASSPGLAGGERTQYF.

The rearrangement links TRBV5-1 to TRBJ1-2; D perhaps matches TRBD1 (6 bases). Germline CDR1 is SGHRS and CDR2 is YFSETQ. The CDR3 extends over 14 amino acids. Trimming left V 4 bases short and J 4 bases short, with 14 bases between. CDR3 residues: CASSKNREGYGYTF. The CDR3 region has the DNA TGCGCCAGCAGCAAAAACAGGGAGGGCTATGGCTACACCTTC.

With regard to this clonotype: At one of its ends the junction is not consistent with the germline gene, which may arise from a read error. CDR3 nucleotide sequence: TGTGCCAGCAGTTTGGGAGGGCTGGGTAGCACAGATACGCAGTATTTT. This codes for CASSLGGLGSTDTQYF. The V call is TRBV5-5, the J call TRBJ2-3; 7 bases are shared with TRBD2. This CDR3 spans 16 amino acids. Germline loops: CDR1 SGHKS, CDR2 YYEKEE (reference sequence).

This sequence joins TRBV5-1 and TRBJ2-3; unclear D gene. The CDR3 has 15 amino acids. V was shortened by 0 bases and J by 3 bases, with 11 bases between the two germline ends. Germline values: CDR1 SGHRS, CDR2 YFSETQ. CDR3 nucleotide sequence: TGCGCCAGCAGCTTGGATTTTTCCGGAACAGATACGCAGTATTTT. It encodes CASSLDFSGTDTQYF.

This clonotype was observed many times. V and J are TRBV7-3 and TRBJ2-5; D is tentatively TRBD1 or TRBD2 (7 bases each). Germline V gene data show CDR1 as SGHTA and CDR2 as FQGTGA. The CDR3 is 15 residues long. Between the trimmed V and J ends, which lost 2 bases and 5 bases, there was a span of 15 bases. The CDR3 DNA reads TGTGCCAGCAGCTTATCAGGCAGGGGGGGGGAGACCCAGTACTTC. It encodes CASSLSGRGGETQYF.

Comment on this clonotype: It may be a read error: a sequence one base away is much more abundant. The chain carries TRBV20-1 and TRBJ1-1, with D uncertain. CDR1 and CDR2 (germline): DFQATT, SNEGSKA (reference sequence). The CDR3 has 12 residues. The DNA for the CDR3 is TGCGGTGCTAGTACCCGGTGGACTGAAGCTTTCTTT. It is translated as CGASTRWTEAFF.

In regard to this clonotype: A much larger clone lies a single base off, so this may be a read error. The CDR3 bases are TGTGCCAGCAGCCCTTCACAGGGTTACAGTGAGCAGTTCTTC. It translates to CASSPSQGYSEQFF. This chain connects TRBV7-8 to TRBJ2-1; possible D gene TRBD1, 6 bases. Germline loops: CDR1 SGHVS, CDR2 FQNEAQ. This CDR3 spans 14 amino acids. The entire variable domain, with the rest obtained from reference TRBV7-8 and TRBJ2-1, is as follows: GAGVSQSPRYKVAKRGQDVALRCDPISGHVSLFWYQQALGQGPEFLTYFQNEAQLDKSGLPSDRFFAERPEGSVSTLKIQRTQQEDSAVYLCASSPSQGYSEQFFGPGTRLTVL.

The CDR3: CAWSVWLGGLAGDVTDTQYF. CDR3 coding DNA: TGTGCCTGGAGTGTTTGGTTGGGGGGACTAGCGGGGGATGTAACAGATACGCAGTATTTT. The V and J genes are TRBV30 and TRBJ2-3, with TRBD2 matching over 14 bases. The CDR3 sequence is 20 residues long. The V gene end was trimmed by 0 bases and the J gene end by 3 bases; junction bases not matched to a gene: 14. Germline assignment: CDR1 GTSNPN and CDR2 SVGIG (reference sequence).

This clonotype was picked up many times. This chain connects TRBV29-1 to TRBJ2-7, with 7 bases aligning to TRBD1. CDR1 is SQVTM, CDR2 ANQGSEA, per germline. V was clipped by 3 bases and J by 3 bases; unmatched bases: 5. The CDR3 covers 13 residues. The CDR3 DNA is TGCAGCGTTGAGTCAGGGGGTATCTACGAGCAGTACTTC. It is translated as CSVESGGIYEQYF.